This T cell receptor (beta chain) was identified in a study of response to subunit inactivated influenza vaccine. TCRdb re-called the RT-PCR reads through MiXCR, storing one row per CDR3 protein. The profile shows about 650,000 distinct CDR3 sequences, about 15% of them singletons. Study-wide findings and caveats: The authors put forward the suggestion that each seasonal influenza vaccination may bring in only a limited number of new T cells.

In regard to this clonotype: Its antigen remains unidentified.

This CDR3 has 17 amino acids. Germline V gives CDR1 ENHRY, CDR2 SYGVKD. Trimming stripped 3 bases from V and 0 bases from J, with 15 bases between. The chain is built from TRBV10-3 and TRBJ2-4; D is ambiguous. The sample was PBMCs from blood, taken about 13 days after vaccination. The sequence derives from a man aged 50-60 years who received an inactivated influenza vaccine. CDR3 loop: CAISENSYYLAKNIQYF. Written as DNA, the CDR3 is TGTGCCATCAGTGAAAATTCCTACTACTTAGCCAAAAACATTCAGTACTTC.